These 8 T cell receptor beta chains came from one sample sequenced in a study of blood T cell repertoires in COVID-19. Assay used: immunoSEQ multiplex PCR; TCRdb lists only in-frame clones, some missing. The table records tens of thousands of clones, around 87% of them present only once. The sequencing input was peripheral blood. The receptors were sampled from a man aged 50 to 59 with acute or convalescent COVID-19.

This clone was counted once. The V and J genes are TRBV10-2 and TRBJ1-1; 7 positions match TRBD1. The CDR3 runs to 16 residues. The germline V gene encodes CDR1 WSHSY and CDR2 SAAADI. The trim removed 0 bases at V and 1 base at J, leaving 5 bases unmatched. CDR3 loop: CASSESKGGGNTEAFF. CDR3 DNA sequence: TGCGCCAGCAGTGAGTCGAAAGGGGGCGGGAACACTGAAGCTTTCTTT.

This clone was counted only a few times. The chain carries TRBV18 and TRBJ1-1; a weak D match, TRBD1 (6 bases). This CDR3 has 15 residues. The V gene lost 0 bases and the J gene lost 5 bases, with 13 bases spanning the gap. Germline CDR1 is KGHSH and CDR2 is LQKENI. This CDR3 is CASSPPPTGSTEAFF. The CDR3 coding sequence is TGTGCCAGCTCACCACCCCCCACAGGGAGTACTGAAGCTTTCTTT.

The CDR3 protein is CATSGNRGRNQPQHF. The DNA for the CDR3 is TGTGCCACCAGTGGAAACAGGGGGCGCAATCAGCCCCAGCATTTT. This chain links TRBV24-1 with TRBJ1-5, with 9 nucleotides matching TRBD1. With V trimmed by 5 bases and J by 2 bases, 3 bases remained unmatched. Germline V lookup: CDR1 KGHDR, CDR2 SFDVKD. The CDR3 has 15 amino acids.

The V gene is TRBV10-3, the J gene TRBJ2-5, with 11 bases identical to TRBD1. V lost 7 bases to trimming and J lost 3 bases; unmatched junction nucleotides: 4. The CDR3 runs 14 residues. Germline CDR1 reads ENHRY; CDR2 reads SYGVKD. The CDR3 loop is CAIKTGQGEETQYF. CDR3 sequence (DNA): TGTGCCATCAAGACGGGACAGGGGGAAGAGACCCAGTACTTC.

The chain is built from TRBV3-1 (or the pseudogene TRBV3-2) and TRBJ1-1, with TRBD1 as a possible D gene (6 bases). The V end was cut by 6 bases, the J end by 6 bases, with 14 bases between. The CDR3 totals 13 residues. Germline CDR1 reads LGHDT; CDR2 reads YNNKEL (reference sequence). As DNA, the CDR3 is TGTGCCAGCAGAAGCAGGGGCGTATCTGAAGCTTTCTTT. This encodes CASRSRGVSEAFF.

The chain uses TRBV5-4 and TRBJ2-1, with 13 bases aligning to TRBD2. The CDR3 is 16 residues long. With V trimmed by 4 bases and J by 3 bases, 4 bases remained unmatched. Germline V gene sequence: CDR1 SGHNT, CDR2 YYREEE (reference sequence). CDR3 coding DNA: TGTGCCAGCAGCAAGGGACTAGCGGGGTACTACAATGAGCAGTTCTTC. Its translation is CASSKGLAGYYNEQFF.

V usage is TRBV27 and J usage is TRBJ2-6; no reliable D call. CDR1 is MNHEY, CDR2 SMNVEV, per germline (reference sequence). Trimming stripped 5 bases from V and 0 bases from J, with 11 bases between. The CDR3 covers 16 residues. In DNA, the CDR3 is TGTGCCAGCAGTCGACTCTTCAGCTCTGGGGCCAACGTCCTGACTTTC. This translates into CASSRLFSSGANVLTF.

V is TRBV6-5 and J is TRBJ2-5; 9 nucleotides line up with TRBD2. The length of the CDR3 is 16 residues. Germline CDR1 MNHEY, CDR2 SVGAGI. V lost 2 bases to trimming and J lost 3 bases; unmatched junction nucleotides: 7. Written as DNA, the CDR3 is TGTGCCAGCAGTTACAAGGGGACTAGCAGAAAAGAGACCCAGTACTTC. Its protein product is CASSYKGTSRKETQYF.